The 12 T cell receptor beta chains in this list originate from one sample, sequenced in a study of blood T cell repertoires in COVID-19. TCRdb's table, derived via immunoSEQ multiplex PCR, lists solely in-frame clones and lacks some. The sample contains some 70,000 clones, 85% to 90% of which appear only once. Sequenced input: peripheral blood. The source of these receptors is a man in his fifties or sixties with acute or convalescent COVID-19.

This clone was seen once. This sequence joins TRBV29-1 and TRBJ2-1; D perhaps matches TRBD2 (5 bases). Germline CDR1 reads SQVTM; CDR2 reads ANQGSEA. This CDR3 spans 13 amino acids. V dropped 8 bases and J dropped 10 bases, with 21 bases sitting between them. The CDR3 nucleotides are TGCAGCATGGTCCCGGGCCGAGGGAAAGAGCAGTTCTTC. This sequence encodes CSMVPGRGKEQFF.

This clone came up once. The chain employs TRBV18 and TRBJ1-2; no firm D call. The CDR3 sequence is 16 residues long. Germline V CDR1 and CDR2: KGHSH, LQKENI. V was shortened by 0 bases and J by 2 bases, with 13 bases between the two germline ends. The DNA of the CDR3 is TGTGCCAGCTCACCACCCAATGAGCGACTCAACTATGGCTACACCTTC. It specifies CASSPPNERLNYGYTF.

J is TRBJ2-2 and V is TRBV2; a weak D match, TRBD1 (7 bases). The germline V gene has CDR1 SNHLY and CDR2 FYNNEI. The length of the CDR3 is 15 residues. With 8 bases removed from V and 4 bases from J, the gap between germline ends came to 17 bases. CDR3 nucleotides: TGTGCCAGCCGGTTTAGTCAGGGGGGCACCGGGGAGCTGTTTTTT. It encodes CASRFSQGGTGELFF.

The chain combines TRBV9 with TRBJ1-5; a possible D gene is TRBD1 (6 bases). This CDR3 comprises 15 residues. Trimming left V 0 bases short and J 5 bases short, with 12 bases between. Germline V CDR1 and CDR2: SGDLS, YYNGEE. The CDR3 nucleotides read TGTGCCAGCAGCGTAGCGGCAGGGGTAGATCAGCCCCAGCATTTT. This translates into CASSVAAGVDQPQHF.

The chain employs TRBV6-6 and TRBJ1-1; TRBD1 is a possible D gene (6 bases). V lost 2 bases and J 4 bases, leaving 14 bases between the germline ends. This CDR3 comprises 15 residues. Germline V gives CDR1 MNHNY, CDR2 SVGAGI (reference sequence). CDR3 residues: CASSYPRGGVTEAFF. The CDR3 nucleotides are TGTGCCAGCAGTTACCCTAGGGGGGGGGTCACTGAAGCTTTCTTT.

The rearrangement joins TRBV5-1 to TRBJ2-5, with D perhaps TRBD1 (6 bases). Deletions cut 5 bases from V and 3 bases from J, with 17 bases between. The CDR3 runs 15 residues. Germline V lookup: CDR1 SGHRS, CDR2 YFSETQ. CDR3 DNA: TGCGCCAGCAGGCAGGGGTCAGGGTCGGAAGAGACCCAGTACTTC. Residues: CASRQGSGSEETQYF.

The V and J genes are TRBV19 and TRBJ2-1, with a tentative D call TRBD1 (6 bases). The germline CDR1 and CDR2 sequences are LNHDA and SQIVND (reference sequence). The CDR3 is made up of 13 amino acids. Trimming pared 3 bases from V and 9 bases from J, leaving 12 bases between. In nucleotides, the CDR3 is TGTGCCAGTAGTATGGGGGCGGAAGGTGAGCAGTTCTTC. It is translated as CASSMGAEGEQFF.

This chain uses TRBV5-1 with TRBJ1-2, with unresolved D. The CDR3 is 13 amino acids. Trimming pared 0 bases from V and 6 bases from J, leaving 9 bases between. CDR1 and CDR2 from the germline V gene are SGHRS and YFSETQ. The CDR3 protein is CASSLARQDGYTF. The CDR3 bases are TGCGCCAGCAGCTTGGCCAGGCAGGATGGCTACACCTTC.

This chain joins TRBV7-9 and TRBJ2-2; D possibly corresponds to TRBD1 (6 bases). CDR3 length: 15 amino acids. CDR1 SEHNR and CDR2 FQNEAQ come from the germline V gene (reference sequence). Trimming cost V 3 bases and J 6 bases, with 14 bases left between them. As DNA, the CDR3 is TGTGCCAGCAGCTTTGGTGGTCAGGGGCCCGGGGAGCTGTTTTTT. This translates into CASSFGGQGPGELFF.

The chain employs TRBV14 and TRBJ1-1, with TRBD1 as a possible D gene (5 bases). Germline V gene data show CDR1 as SGHDN and CDR2 as FVKESK. The CDR3 has 13 residues. V was cut by 1 base and J by 8 bases, with 11 bases left in between. CDR3 nucleotides: TGTGCCAGCAGCCAAGGGTACAGGAAAGAAGCTTTCTTT. It is translated as CASSQGYRKEAFF.

The CDR3 protein is CASWISGDQPQHF. The CDR3 DNA reads as TGTGCCAGCTGGATCTCAGGGGATCAGCCCCAGCATTTT. V gene TRBV6-5 combines with J gene TRBJ1-5, with D tentatively TRBD1 (6 bases). V was clipped by 8 bases and J by 5 bases, with 13 bases between them. CDR3 length: 13 amino acids. Per germline, CDR1 MNHEY and CDR2 SVGAGI.

This clone was recorded only once. The chain uses TRBV19 and TRBJ1-3; possibly TRBD1 for D (5 bases). Germline CDR1 reads LNHDA; CDR2 reads SQIVND (reference sequence). V gave up 7 bases and J gave up 0 bases, with 13 bases separating them. The CDR3 loop spans 15 amino acids. The CDR3 spells CASTPRGGSGNTIYF. The CDR3, as DNA: TGTGCCAGTACGCCGAGGGGAGGCTCTGGAAACACCATATATTTT.